These T cell receptor beta chains were read from a single sample in a study of Graves' ophthalmopathy and Graves' hyperthyroidism. MiXCR, applied by TCRdb to the multiplex PCR reads, yields one record per CDR3 protein. Of over a million distinct CDR3 sequences listed, less than 45% are singletons. The sample comprised peripheral blood or thyroid tissue (not recorded which). Every receptor here comes from an adult man with Graves' hyperthyroidism. CDR3s include the opening cysteine and the closing phenylalanine or tryptophan. A D gene is named only where the DNA matches it firmly. Clone size is stated in some rows and not others, as once, few, many or a class when expanded.

>.|TRBJ1-5|TRBV5-1|few
TGCGCCAGCAGTTCGGGGCCTCACAATCAGCCCCAGCATTTT
CASSSGPHNQPQHF
>TRBD1|TRBJ1-6|TRBV11-2|many
TGTGCCAGCAGCTTAGACAGGGGGGGGGGTACACCCCTCCACTTT
CASSLDRGGGTPLHF
>.|TRBJ1-2|TRBV9|many
TGCGCCAGCAGTGCGCAGGGGAACTATGGCTACACCTTC
CASSAQGNYGYTF
>.|TRBJ1-1|TRBV7-2|few
TGTGCCAGCAGCTTAGTAAGGTGGGGCGGGATGAACACTGAAGCTTTCTTT
CASSLVRWGGMNTEAFF
>TRBD1|TRBJ2-3|TRBV10-3|.
TGTGCCATCAGTACTACAGGGGGCGCGTCAGATACGCAGTATTTT
CAISTTGGASDTQYF
>TRBD1|TRBJ1-2|TRBV12-3/TRBV12-4|many
TGTGCCAGCAGTACAGGGGCGGGAGGCTACACCTTC
CASSTGAGGYTF
>.|TRBJ2-5|TRBV6-6|.
TGTGCCAGCAGTTACCGGGGATGGGAGACCCAGTACTTC
CASSYRGWETQYF
>.|TRBJ1-5|TRBV14|many
TGTGCCAGCAGCCTGACGGGCTTCAATCAGCCCCAGCATTTT
CASSLTGFNQPQHF
>.|TRBJ1-1|TRBV7-9|.
TGTGCCAGCAGCTTAACCAGCAGGGACACTGAAGCTTTCTTT
CASSLTSRDTEAFF
>TRBD2|TRBJ2-7|TRBV20-1|many
TGCAGTGCTCAACTAGCGGGAGGGTCTAGCGAGCAGTACTTC
CSAQLAGGSSEQYF
>TRBD1|TRBJ2-5|TRBV25-1|many
TGTGCCAGCAGTGAAGGGACAGGGAAAGAGACCCAGTACTTC
CASSEGTGKETQYF
>.|TRBJ2-5|TRBV20-1|few
TGCAGTGCCGGGAGTGCGGTGCCTCCCCAAGAGACCCAGTACTTC
CSAGSAVPPQETQYF
>TRBD2|TRBJ2-7|TRBV20-1|many
TGCAGTGCTAGAGGACTAGCGGGGGCCACCTACGAGCAGTACTTC
CSARGLAGATYEQYF
>TRBD1|TRBJ2-5|TRBV7-7|.
TGTGCCAGCAGACCCTACAGGGGGCGAATCAATCACCAAGAGACCCAGTACTTC
CASRPYRGRINHQETQYF
>TRBD2|TRBJ2-5|TRBV11-2|many
TGTGCCAGCAGCTTAAACACGGCGGGGGGCCAAGAGACCCAGTACTTC
CASSLNTAGGQETQYF
>.|TRBJ2-2|TRBV19|.
TGTGCCAGTAGTCCCAGTATAGCCGTCAGTGACACCGGGGAGCTATTTTTT
CASSPSIAVSDTGELFF
>.|TRBJ1-1|TRBV29-1|.
TGCAGCACTCCCAGCGGGGGCCGGGGGCTGAACACTGAAGCTTTCTTT
CSTPSGGRGLNTEAFF
>.|TRBJ1-1|TRBV9|.
TGTGCCAGCAGCTCCTATTACGGGGAAGCTTTCTTT
CASSSYYGEAFF
>TRBD1|TRBJ1-4|TRBV5-4|.
TGTGCCAGCAGCACCGCAGGGGGCGCTTCCGAAAAACTGTTTTTT
CASSTAGGASEKLFF
>.|TRBJ1-2|TRBV27|.
TGTGCCAGCAGTTTTTCTGACGGTCTTGGCTACACCTTC
CASSFSDGLGYTF
>.|TRBJ2-2|TRBV5-1|once
TGCGCCAGCAGCTGTGGGACCGGGGAGCTGTTTTTT
CASSCGTGELFF
>.|TRBJ2-7|TRBV28|.
TGTGCCAGCAGCCCCGCCGGGACGCGACGAGGGCAGTACTTC
CASSPAGTRRGQYF
>.|TRBJ2-3|TRBV2|.
TGTGCCAGCAGGGGGGCACTAGCGAGACACACAGATACGCAGTATTTT
CASRGALARHTDTQYF
>.|TRBJ2-2|TRBV19|few
TGTGCCAGTAGCTGGGGACCGGAACAGGGGGAGCTGTTTTTT
CASSWGPEQGELFF
>.|TRBJ2-7|TRBV10-3|few
TGTGCCATCAAACGGGACTCCCGCAGTCTAGATGAGCAGTACTTC
CAIKRDSRSLDEQYF
>.|TRBJ1-4|TRBV20-1|many
TGCAGTGCTAGCCAGATGAAGGGGGGTTTTTTT
CSASQMKGGFF
>.|TRBJ2-7|TRBV20-1|many
TGCAGTGCCGACCTCGGGTCCTACGAGCAGTACTTC
CSADLGSYEQYF
>TRBD1|TRBJ1-5|TRBV6-6|.
TGTGCCAGCTCCGGACAGGGTCTCGGTCAGCCCCAGCATTTT
CASSGQGLGQPQHF
>TRBD1|TRBJ2-7|TRBV7-3|.
TGTGCCAGCAGCTTAGACAGGGGACGGGCGCAGTATTTC
CASSLDRGRAQYF
>.|TRBJ1-5|TRBV7-9|once
TGTGCCAGCAGCTTCCGTCTCGATCAGCCCCAGCATTTT
CASSFRLDQPQHF
>.|TRBJ1-2|TRBV25-1|.
TGTGCCAGCAGGCCGGGACAAACGAACTATGGCTACACCTTC
CASRPGQTNYGYTF
>TRBD1|TRBJ1-2|TRBV6-5|many
TGTGCCAGCAGTTACTCACAGGGGGGCTATGGCTACACCTTC
CASSYSQGGYGYTF
>.|TRBJ1-6|TRBV20-1|many
TGCAGTGCTAGGTTAAGCTCCTATAATTCACCCCTCCACTTT
CSARLSSYNSPLHF
>.|TRBJ2-2|TRBV28|.
TGTGCCAGCACCCCAGGGCGGGTCAACACCGGGGAGCTGTTTTTT
CASTPGRVNTGELFF
>.|TRBJ2-2|TRBV19|.
TGTGCCAGTAATGGGGAAGGTTGGACCGGGGAGCTGTTTTTT
CASNGEGWTGELFF
>TRBD1|TRBJ2-5|TRBV14|.
TGTGCCAGCAGCCCCCTGGGACAGGTTCTCCAGTACTTC
CASSPLGQVLQYF